This TCR beta chain stems from a study of shared clonotypes between healthy human individuals. The method was immunoSEQ multiplex PCR; TCRdb's version includes in-frame clones alone and lacks a portion of them. The sample includes just under 95,000 clones, 68% of them seen just once. The CDR3 spans 13 residues. The germline V gene encodes CDR1 SEHNR and CDR2 FQNEAQ (reference sequence). The trim removed 5 bases at V and 7 bases at J, leaving 8 bases unmatched. Comment on this clone: This sequence may be a read error, since a much larger clone differs from it by one base. This sample includes further DNA sequences coding for the same CDR3.

The specimen sequenced was memory CD8+ T cells sorted from blood. Noted subset: CD45RO+ cells pooled with CCR7-negative TemRA cells. The rearrangement links TRBV7-9 to TRBJ2-7; the match to TRBD2 covers 7 bases. The clonotype originates from a man aged 25-40 years in good health. The CDR3 DNA follows: TGTGCCAGCAGCCGCAGCGGGCGGGGGGAGCAGTACTTC. It translates to CASSRSGRGEQYF.